In its sample, the clone carrying this TCR beta chain ranks as medium-sized. Its antigen is undetermined. The entry originates in a study of siplizumab effects on memory and regulatory T cells. For the study at large: Reactions of mixed lymphocytes were paired, with siplizumab at about 1 ug/mL or without drug.

CDR1 is LNHDA and CDR2 is SQIVND in the germline V gene (reference sequence). V lost 3 bases to trimming and J lost 6 bases, with 8 bases between them. The CDR3 has 13 amino acids. The method was immunoSEQ multiplex PCR; TCRdb's version includes in-frame clones alone and lacks a portion of them. The table has under 3,500 clones, 50% to 60% seen once. Coculture of the mixed lymphocyte reaction cells took place at 37 degrees C and lasted over five days. Study-wide results and limits: Proliferating Tregs' suppressive function in siplizumab cultures went unconfirmed. Where siplizumab was present, mappable alloreactive CD4+ clones averaged around 63% Treg-derived, compared with more than 25% in controls.

The origin of this receptor is a human donor in good health; the cells came from an allogeneic mixed lymphocyte reaction. Some clones in this sample may be carry-over from other donors' samples. The chain uses TRBV19 and TRBJ2-2, with D uncertain. The source material was CFSE-low (dividing) CD8+ T cells sorted from an allogeneic mixed lymphocyte reaction. The CDR3 DNA reads TGTGCCAGTAGTATGGGTCACCCCGGGGAGCTGTTTTTT. Its protein product is CASSMGHPGELFF.